Detailed here is one TCR beta chain. These data are taken from a study of blood T cell repertoires in COVID-19. Across the study: COVID-19 samples collected from the United States, Italy and Spain covered acute and convalescent phases.

Trimming cost V 4 bases and J 5 bases, with 19 bases left between them. CDR3 size: 17 residues. Germline CDR1 reads SGHRS; CDR2 reads YFSETQ. Authors' processing steps: Nucleated cell counts were estimated from reference gene primer amplification. Some clones are missing from TCRdb's copy, which holds only in-frame ones; the method was immunoSEQ multiplex PCR. The V and J calls and the clone size are those of that table, but D and trimming were determined from the DNA. The sample consists of about 170,000 clones, over 65% of them appearing once. The TCR sequence derives from a man aged 60-69 years with acute or convalescent COVID-19. The V gene is TRBV5-1, the J gene TRBJ1-6; maybe TRBD1 (5 bases). The sample consisted of peripheral blood. CDR3 sequence reads: CASSPRTTVWDNSPLHF. The DNA for the CDR3 is TGCGCCAGCAGCCCACGGACGACAGTTTGGGATAATTCACCCCTCCACTTT.